The 8 T cell receptor beta chains reported below all come from one sample, sequenced in a study of blood T cell repertoires in COVID-19. Generated by immunoSEQ multiplex PCR, the TCRdb table keeps only in-frame clones and is missing some. The sample includes 200,000 to 300,000 clones, roughly 84% of them seen just once. Sequencing was done on a sample of peripheral blood. These receptor sequences come from a human donor in a cohort sampled during active COVID-19.

This clone was seen a few times. The rearrangement links TRBV27 to TRBJ2-1; tentative D call: TRBD1 (6 bases). This CDR3 spans 13 amino acids. CDR1 MNHEY and CDR2 SMNVEV come from the germline V gene (reference sequence). V lost 3 bases to trimming and J lost 5 bases, with 8 bases between them. The DNA for the CDR3 is TGTGCCAGCAGTTTTCAGGGGAACAATGAGCAGTTCTTC. This codes for CASSFQGNNEQFF.

The chain carries TRBV3-1 (or the pseudogene TRBV3-2) and TRBJ2-7; possible D gene TRBD1, 6 bases. V was pared by 4 bases and J by 7 bases, with 20 bases between. In germline, CDR1 is LGHDT, CDR2 YNNKEL (reference sequence). The CDR3 totals 15 residues. The CDR3 sequence: CASSPLGLGAREQYF. The CDR3 coding sequence is TGTGCCAGCAGCCCCTTAGGCTTGGGGGCACGGGAGCAGTACTTC.

The chain combines TRBV7-3 with TRBJ2-3, with TRBD2 as a possible D gene (7 bases). V lost 3 bases to trimming and J lost 2 bases, with 12 bases between them. The CDR3 totals 15 residues. Germline values: CDR1 SGHTA, CDR2 FQGTGA. DNA for the CDR3: TGTGCCAGCAGCTTTGCTGGGGGGGCCACAGATACGCAGTATTTT. Its protein product is CASSFAGGATDTQYF.

The V call is TRBV19, the J call TRBJ2-1; D not resolved. The germline V and J ends were trimmed by 5 bases and 0 bases, with 11 bases remaining between them. CDR1 and CDR2 from the germline V gene are LNHDA and SQIVND (reference sequence). This CDR3 comprises 15 residues. The CDR3 DNA reads TGTGCCAGTAGTCAGAAGTCCCGCTCCTACAATGAGCAGTTCTTC. This translates into CASSQKSRSYNEQFF.

V usage is TRBV5-1 and J usage is TRBJ1-1; possible D gene TRBD1, 6 bases. Germline values: CDR1 SGHRS, CDR2 YFSETQ. Trimming removed 4 bases at V and 1 base at J, with 11 bases between. The CDR3 consists of 14 residues. CDR3 DNA: TGCGCCAGCAGCGTAGGACAGTCGAACACTGAAGCTTTCTTT. Protein sequence: CASSVGQSNTEAFF.

The V gene is TRBV5-5, the J gene TRBJ2-1; a possible D gene is TRBD1 (6 bases). Germline loops: CDR1 SGHKS, CDR2 YYEKEE (reference sequence). V was pared by 4 bases and J by 10 bases, with 12 bases between. The CDR3 spans 12 residues. CDR3 amino acids: CASSRAGAEQFF. For the CDR3, the DNA is TGTGCCAGCAGCCGAGCAGGGGCGGAGCAGTTCTTC.

J is TRBJ2-3 and V is TRBV27; TRBD2 aligns across 8 bases. The V and J ends lost 4 bases and 1 base, in that order; junction bases with no gene match: 7. Germline CDR1 and CDR2: MNHEY and SMNVEV (reference sequence). CDR3 length: 16 amino acids. This CDR3 reads CASSSFLAGRTDTQYF. The DNA of the CDR3 is TGTGCCAGCAGTTCGTTCCTAGCGGGCCGCACAGATACGCAGTATTTT.

The rearrangement uses TRBV6-5 and TRBJ1-1; no clear D gene. The CDR3 is 13 amino acids. V lost 5 bases and J 4 bases, leaving 11 bases between the germline ends. In germline, CDR1 is MNHEY, CDR2 SVGAGI. The CDR3 DNA sequence: TGTGCCAGCAGTCCGACGGGTAGCACTGAAGCTTTCTTT. This codes for CASSPTGSTEAFF.